At least ten counts were recorded for the clone carrying this TCR beta chain. The data belong to a study of blood T cells in healthy people across ages. From germline, CDR1 is MGHDK and CDR2 SYGVNS. This CDR3 region has 14 residues. Trimming took 6 bases from V and 0 from J, leaving 10 bases between them. A J-beta primer mix and a sample-barcoded 5' primer were used in a second PCR of about 7 to 12 cycles. One entry per CDR3 protein, called by TCRdb with MiXCR from the 5' RACE reads. Here the sample spans 800,000 to 950,000 distinct CDR3 sequences, 29% being singletons. The sample also formed part of further work on T cells of mothers and their children.

The receptor was isolated from a woman in her 40s in good health. The sequenced sample consisted of blood. V usage is TRBV25-1 and J usage is TRBJ2-3, with D possibly called TRBD1 or TRBD2 (5 bases each). The CDR3 nucleotides are TGTGCCAGCAGCGTCGGGGCTAGCACAGATACGCAGTATTTT. As protein: CASSVGASTDTQYF.